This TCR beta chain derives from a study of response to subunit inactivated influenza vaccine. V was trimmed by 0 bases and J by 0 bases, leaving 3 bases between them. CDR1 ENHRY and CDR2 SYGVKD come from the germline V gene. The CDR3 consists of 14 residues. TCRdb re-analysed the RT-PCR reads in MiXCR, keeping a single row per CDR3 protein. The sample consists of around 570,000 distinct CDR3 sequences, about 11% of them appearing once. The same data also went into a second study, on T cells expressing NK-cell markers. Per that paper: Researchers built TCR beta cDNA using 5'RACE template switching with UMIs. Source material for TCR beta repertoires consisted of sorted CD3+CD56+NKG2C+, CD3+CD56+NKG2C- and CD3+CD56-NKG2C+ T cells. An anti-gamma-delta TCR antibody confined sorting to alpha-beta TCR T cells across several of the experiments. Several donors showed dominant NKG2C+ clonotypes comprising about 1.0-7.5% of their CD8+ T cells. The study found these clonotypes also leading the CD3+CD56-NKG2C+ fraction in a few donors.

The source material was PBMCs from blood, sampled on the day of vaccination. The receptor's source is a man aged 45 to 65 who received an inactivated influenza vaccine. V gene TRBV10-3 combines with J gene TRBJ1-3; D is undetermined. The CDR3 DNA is TGTGCCATCAGTGAGTCAGACTCTGGAAACACCATATATTTT. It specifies CAISESDSGNTIYF.